This T cell receptor beta chain comes out of a study of cytomegalovirus exposure and HLA in healthy donors. On the study more broadly: An early release of data contained some 80 million unique TCRs, which came from HLA-typed donors.

60 Vbeta and 13 Jbeta primers were used in PCR. The data were produced by immunoSEQ multiplex PCR, yet TCRdb's version contains in-frame clones alone and is incomplete. The sample consists of around 170,000 clones, more than 75% of them appearing once. For this clone: Its antigen is unidentified.

Losses at the gene ends were 3 bases for V and 6 bases for J; bases not matched to a gene: 4. CDR3 size: 14 residues. Germline V gene sequence: CDR1 SGHTA, CDR2 FQGNSA. Points from the study as a whole: The classifier was said to identify cytomegalovirus status with high specificity and sensitivity. Data from an earlier analysis indicated that most TCR beta V segments were productive either about 87% or about 30% of the time.

Sequencing input: PBMCs. The TCR was taken from a man aged 40-49 years in good health and CMV-seronegative. This chain connects TRBV7-2 to TRBJ2-2; 7 nucleotides agree with TRBD2. The CDR3 bases are TGTGCCAGCAGCTTGGGACTATCCCCCGGGGAGCTGTTTTTT. Translation: CASSLGLSPGELFF.